This T cell receptor (beta chain) comes out of a study of CXCR3-negative and CXCR3-positive naive CD8 T cells. Study results and limitations: CXCR3-positive naive cells carried more hydrophobic TRB CDR3s than CXCR3-negative naive cells did. Most assays were run on fresh PBMCs (CXCR3 expression partially decreased after cryopreservation).

TRB cDNA was prepared as libraries by UMI-labeled 5' RACE. One entry per CDR3 protein, without DNA, is what TCRdb gives after re-calling the 5' RACE reads. Its listing shows 100,000 to 150,000 distinct CDR3 sequences. Germline V CDR1 and CDR2: MDHEN, SYDVKM. The length of the CDR3 is 13 residues. With respect to this clonotype: The antigen is undetermined.

The sample taken for sequencing was naive CXCR3+ CD8+ T cells from blood. Specified subset: CD45RO-CCR7+CD27+CD95- naive CD8+ T cells expressing CXCR3 (TNR3+). This chain joins TRBV28 and TRBJ2-7; TCRdb's D call, TRBD2, is unchecked because there is no DNA. This receptor was taken from a human donor in good health. Some clones in this sample may be carry-over from other donors' samples. The CDR3 protein is CASNGRTNYEQYF. Combining the CDR3 with reference TRBV28 and TRBJ2-7 gives the whole variable domain DVKVTQSSRYLVKRTGEKVFLECVQDMDHENMFWYRQDPGLGLRLIYFSYDVKMKEKGDIPEGYSVSREKKERFSLILESASTNQTSMYLCASNGRTNYEQYFGPGTRLTVT.